This entry describes one T cell receptor beta chain. These data belong to a study of blood T cell repertoires in COVID-19. This CDR3 has 13 amino acids. Germline loops: CDR1 MGHRA, CDR2 YSYEKL. V was shortened by 0 bases and J by 11 bases, with 13 bases between the two germline ends. Libraries were prepared by immunoSEQ multiplex PCR; TCRdb keeps only in-frame clonotypes and omits some of them. The data show 280,000 or so clones, 89% seen once. The sequenced sample consisted of peripheral blood. This chain uses TRBV4-1 with TRBJ1-1, with D unclear. This sequence was found in a woman aged 55 to 70 with acute or convalescent COVID-19. This chain's CDR3 is CASSQDRQVTAFF. The CDR3, as DNA: TGCGCCAGCAGCCAAGATAGGCAAGTGACTGCTTTCTTT.